Below, one TCR beta chain is given with its context. Its antigen is still unknown. Base qualities are missing; no much larger clone stands one base away. To demonstrate the VDJtools post-analysis software, the study profiled TCR beta repertoires from the peripheral blood of around 13 young patients with multiple sclerosis. Multiple sclerosis patients were children and adolescents aged about 6 to 16 years. This specimen belongs to a study of post-analysis software for immune sequencing data (dated by TCRdb to the mid-2010s). In the study overall: Disease courses on record covered relapsing-remitting, secondary progressive and progressive-relapsing multiple sclerosis, though some patients had no subtype annotation. The patient repertoires were set against under 13 previously published healthy control repertoires from donors whose ages ranged from 6 to 25 years. A subset of samples was prepared in parallel using single-end sample barcoding, then pooled and co-amplified after Illumina adapter ligation.

The library relied on PCR. Data came from an Illumina HiSeq 2500. To reduce PCR and sequencing biases, unique molecular identifiers were incorporated into the TCR beta cDNA libraries. Some 500,000 cDNA molecules were obtained per 1 to 10 million input T cells, so each molecule approximated one T cell. Patient libraries were prepared and sequenced with the same protocol used for the earlier healthy control dataset. Within a given batch, samples were prepared together, multiplexed and sequenced on the same HiSeq lane. On the study's bioinformatics: MIGEC handled the raw barcoded reads, throwing out single-read molecular identifier groups before consensus assembly and CDR3 extraction. VDJtools was used for post-analysis of the clonotype tables, and diversity was normalized by down-sampling every dataset to the size of the smallest sample. In repertoire overlap clustering, CDR3 amino acid sequences, but not nucleotide sequences, were matched to correct batch-related cross-sample contamination. The public reads were quality trimmed at Q25 with fastp and then assembled into clones with MiXCR by TCRdb, keeping productive beta chains. Each CDR3 protein gets just one entry, which takes the most common genes and DNA from the rows behind it. TCRdb's processing, not the study's, gives the V and J calls here. For this sample there are a few hundred thousand distinct CDR3 sequences; 36% appear just once. The top ten clones comprise around 4.8% of the sample.

Reading the germline V gene (reference sequence) gives CDR1 DFQATT and CDR2 SNEGSKA. V is pared back by 1 base and J by 7 bases, with 11 bases lying between the germline termini. Reading from cysteine to phenylalanine, the CDR3 counts 12 amino acids. CDR3 DNA only is kept here, 36 bases in frame from base 1. Beyond this particular receptor, the publication reports: Normalized Chao1 diversity was significantly lower in multiple sclerosis patients than controls, suggesting substantial peripheral T-cell clonal expansion. Patients showed significantly higher frequencies than controls for a handful of TRBV segments, among them TRBV5-6, TRBV5-1 and TRBV20-1. The multiple sclerosis patient group was slightly younger than the control group. Direct clustering with F measure revealed strong co-clustering of samples prepared in the same batch, which led to a batch-effect correction.

This clonotype was sampled from a girl under 18 with multiple sclerosis. The specimen was blood. Recombination connected TRBV20-1 to TRBJ2-7, with the D gene tentatively TRBD1 or TRBD2, based on 5 matching bases in each. CDR3 loop: CSARGGRGEQYF. The DNA sequence is TGCAGTGCTAGAGGGGGACGCGGGGAGCAGTACTTC.